This T cell receptor (beta chain) was profiled in a study of tumor and adjacent non-tumor tissue in lung cancer. The library came from three nested PCR rounds adapted from ARM-PCR protocols. Each CDR3 protein is one row after TCRdb ran MiXCR on the multiplex PCR reads. This sample has around 80,000 distinct CDR3 sequences; 80% to 90% occur once, and the top ten carry 51%. With regard to this clonotype: The conserved phenylalanine or tryptophan is not found at the CDR3 terminus, so this likely reflects a read error.

The CDR3 contains 16 residues. V gave up 8 bases and J gave up 2 bases; unmatched junction bases: 11. Germline V lookup: CDR1 KGHSH, CDR2 LQKENI. No cell sorting was done before RNA was extracted from the tissue. This non-tumor lung sample came from over 3 cm beyond the tumor edge. Donors were chemotherapy-naive, newly diagnosed lung cancer surgical patients in China, August–late 2014. This chain links TRBV18 with TRBJ2-3; 9 nucleotides align to TRBD2. This sequence was found in a man between 60 and 75 years old with non-small cell lung cancer. Sequenced material: distant non-tumor lung tissue. The CDR3 loop is CASARDSGSVTDTQYL. The CDR3 DNA sequence: TGTGCCAGCGCGAGGGATAGCGGGAGCGTCACAGATACGCAGTATCTT.